These T cell receptor beta chains were read from a single sample in a study of regulatory T cells in long-lasting Graves disease. Each CDR3 protein gets one entry after TCRdb re-called the multiplex PCR reads with MiXCR. The table includes 350,000 to 400,000 distinct CDR3 sequences, around 15% detected once. Separately, the same data were catalogued under a study of T cells in Graves' hyperthyroidism and ophthalmopathy.

The sample in question was peripheral blood mononuclear cells (PBMCs), obtained at new diagnosis, from a patient treated with antithyroid drugs. These receptor sequences come from a woman aged 18-30 years with Graves disease. Both conserved end residues are part of each CDR3. A D gene is named only where the DNA matches it firmly. For some rows the clone size is stated as once, few or many, or as a class when expanded; others skip it.

CDR3aa: CASSSGDWRSTAETQYF
CDR3nt: TGCGCCAGCAGCTCGGGAGATTGGAGGTCGACTGCGGAGACCCAGTACTTC
d_gene: .
j_gene: TRBJ2-5
v_gene: TRBV5-1
abundance: many

CDR3aa: CASSLSPGAVEQFF
CDR3nt: TGTGCCAGCAGCCTTTCCCCGGGGGCCGTTGAGCAGTTCTTC
d_gene: .
j_gene: TRBJ2-1
v_gene: TRBV3-1
abundance: many

CDR3aa: CASTRGLAGLYNEQFF
CDR3nt: TGTGCCAGTACCAGGGGACTAGCGGGCCTCTACAATGAGCAGTTCTTC
d_gene: TRBD2
j_gene: TRBJ2-1
v_gene: TRBV9
abundance: .

CDR3aa: CASESGTAYNGQFF
CDR3nt: TGTGCCAGCGAAAGCGGGACCGCCTACAATGGGCAGTTCTTC
d_gene: TRBD2
j_gene: TRBJ2-1
v_gene: TRBV28
abundance: few

CDR3aa: CASSPGSYGYTF
CDR3nt: TGTGCCAGCAGCCCGGGATCCTATGGCTACACCTTC
d_gene: .
j_gene: TRBJ1-2
v_gene: TRBV28
abundance: many

CDR3aa: CASNERAPSDEQFF
CDR3nt: TGCGCCAGCAACGAGCGGGCCCCCTCGGATGAGCAGTTCTTC
d_gene: .
j_gene: TRBJ2-1
v_gene: TRBV5-1
abundance: many

CDR3aa: CSARVLAGAPYNEQFF
CDR3nt: TGCAGTGCTAGAGTCTTAGCGGGGGCTCCGTACAATGAGCAGTTCTTC
d_gene: TRBD2
j_gene: TRBJ2-1
v_gene: TRBV20-1
abundance: many

CDR3aa: CASSYRQEYQPQHF
CDR3nt: TGTGCCAGCAGTTACAGACAAGAATATCAGCCCCAGCATTTT
d_gene: .
j_gene: TRBJ1-5
v_gene: TRBV6-2/TRBV6-3
abundance: many

CDR3aa: CASSLLYRNSPLHF
CDR3nt: TGTGCCAGCAGCCTACTTTACAGAAATTCACCCCTCCACTTT
d_gene: .
j_gene: TRBJ1-6
v_gene: TRBV11-1
abundance: many

CDR3aa: CASSQDVKGAYNEQFF
CDR3nt: TGTGCCAGCAGCCAAGACGTCAAGGGGGCCTACAATGAGCAGTTCTTC
d_gene: .
j_gene: TRBJ2-1
v_gene: TRBV3-1
abundance: many

CDR3aa: CSAREGSDEQYF
CDR3nt: TGCAGTGCTAGAGAGGGGTCGGACGAGCAGTACTTC
d_gene: .
j_gene: TRBJ2-7
v_gene: TRBV20-1
abundance: few

CDR3aa: CASSYQQTSGGLTDTQYF
CDR3nt: TGTGCCAGCAGTTACCAACAAACTAGCGGGGGGCTCACAGATACGCAGTATTTT
d_gene: TRBD2
j_gene: TRBJ2-3
v_gene: TRBV6-9
abundance: many

CDR3aa: CASSLGGVSYEQYF
CDR3nt: TGCGCCAGCAGCTTGGGCGGGGTTTCCTACGAGCAGTACTTC
d_gene: .
j_gene: TRBJ2-7
v_gene: TRBV5-1
abundance: .

CDR3aa: CASSPTGQSYGYTF
CDR3nt: TGTGCCAGTAGTCCGACGGGACAGAGCTATGGCTACACCTTC
d_gene: TRBD1
j_gene: TRBJ1-2
v_gene: TRBV19
abundance: .

CDR3aa: CASSLRPWTGELFF
CDR3nt: TGTGCCAGCAGTTTGAGACCATGGACCGGGGAGCTGTTTTTT
d_gene: .
j_gene: TRBJ2-2
v_gene: TRBV12-3/TRBV12-4
abundance: many

CDR3aa: CASSFLGGQPATYGYTF
CDR3nt: TGCGCCAGCAGCTTCCTTGGGGGTCAGCCTGCGACCTATGGCTACACCTTC
d_gene: .
j_gene: TRBJ1-2
v_gene: TRBV5-1
abundance: .

CDR3aa: CASSAHSNQPQHF
CDR3nt: TGTGCCAGCAGCGCACATAGCAATCAGCCCCAGCATTTT
d_gene: .
j_gene: TRBJ1-5
v_gene: TRBV9
abundance: many

CDR3aa: CASSQRGGGSPLHF
CDR3nt: TGTGCCAGCAGCCAAAGAGGGGGCGGATCACCCCTCCACTTT
d_gene: TRBD1
j_gene: TRBJ1-6
v_gene: TRBV3-1
abundance: few

CDR3aa: CASSINGMNTEAFF
CDR3nt: TGTGCCAGTAGTATCAACGGTATGAACACTGAAGCTTTCTTT
d_gene: .
j_gene: TRBJ1-1
v_gene: TRBV19
abundance: few

CDR3aa: CASSQGGLAGGYEQYF
CDR3nt: TGTGCCAGCAGCCAAGGGGGACTAGCGGGGGGCTACGAGCAGTACTTC
d_gene: TRBD2
j_gene: TRBJ2-7
v_gene: TRBV3-1
abundance: few

CDR3aa: CASSLVRTGGNTIYF
CDR3nt: TGTGCCAGCAGCTTAGTTAGGACAGGTGGAAACACCATATATTTT
d_gene: TRBD1
j_gene: TRBJ1-3
v_gene: TRBV7-8
abundance: few

CDR3aa: CASSSAGTGFTYEQYF
CDR3nt: TGTGCCAGCAGTTCGGCCGGGACAGGGTTTACCTACGAGCAGTACTTC
d_gene: TRBD1
j_gene: TRBJ2-7
v_gene: TRBV6-5
abundance: many